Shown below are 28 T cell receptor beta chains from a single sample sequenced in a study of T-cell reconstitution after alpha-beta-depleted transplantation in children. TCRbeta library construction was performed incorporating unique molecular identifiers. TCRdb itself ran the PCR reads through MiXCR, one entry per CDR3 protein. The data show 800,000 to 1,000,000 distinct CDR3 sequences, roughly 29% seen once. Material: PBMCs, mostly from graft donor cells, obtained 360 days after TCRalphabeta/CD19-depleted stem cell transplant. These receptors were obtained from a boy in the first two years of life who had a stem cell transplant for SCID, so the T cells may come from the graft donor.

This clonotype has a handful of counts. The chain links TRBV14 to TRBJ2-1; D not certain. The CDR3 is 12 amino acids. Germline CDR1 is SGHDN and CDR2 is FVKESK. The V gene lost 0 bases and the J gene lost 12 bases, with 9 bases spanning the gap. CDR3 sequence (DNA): TGTGCCAGCAGCCAAGATCGGTGGGGGCAGTTCTTC. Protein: CASSQDRWGQFF. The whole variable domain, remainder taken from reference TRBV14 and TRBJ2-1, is EAGVTQFPSHSVIEKGQTVTLRCDPISGHDNLYWYRRVMGKEIKFLLHFVKESKQDESGMPNNRFLAERTGGTYSTLKVQPAELEDSGVYFCASSQDRWGQFFGPGTRLTVL.

CDR3 coding DNA: TGTGCCAGCAGCTCATTTCTCGGAAACACTGAAGCTTTCTTT. Its translation: CASSSFLGNTEAFF. The chain joins TRBV4-2 to TRBJ1-1; unclear D gene. V was clipped by 5 bases and J by 2 bases, with 12 bases between them. CDR1 is LGHNA, CDR2 YNFKEQ, per germline. The CDR3 is made up of 14 amino acids.

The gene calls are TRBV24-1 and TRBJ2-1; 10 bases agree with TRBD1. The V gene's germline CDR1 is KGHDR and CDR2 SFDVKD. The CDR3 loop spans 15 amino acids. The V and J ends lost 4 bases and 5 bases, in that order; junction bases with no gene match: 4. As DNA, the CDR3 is TGTGCCACCAGTGACCGGACAGGGGGGGACAATGAGCAGTTCTTC. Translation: CATSDRTGGDNEQFF.

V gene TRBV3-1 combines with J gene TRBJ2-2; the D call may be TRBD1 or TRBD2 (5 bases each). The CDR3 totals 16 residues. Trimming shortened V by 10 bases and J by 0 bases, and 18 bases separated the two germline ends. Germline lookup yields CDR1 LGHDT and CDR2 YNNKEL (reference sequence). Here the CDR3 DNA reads TGTGCCACCTCTCCGGGGTGGGGGACGAACACCGGGGAGCTGTTTTTT. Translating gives CATSPGWGTNTGELFF.

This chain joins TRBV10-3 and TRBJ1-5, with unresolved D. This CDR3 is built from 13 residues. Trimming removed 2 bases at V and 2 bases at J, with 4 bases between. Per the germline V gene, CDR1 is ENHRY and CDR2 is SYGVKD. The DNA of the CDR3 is TGTGCCATCAGTGAGAAGGGCAATCAGCCCCAGCATTTT. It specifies CAISEKGNQPQHF.

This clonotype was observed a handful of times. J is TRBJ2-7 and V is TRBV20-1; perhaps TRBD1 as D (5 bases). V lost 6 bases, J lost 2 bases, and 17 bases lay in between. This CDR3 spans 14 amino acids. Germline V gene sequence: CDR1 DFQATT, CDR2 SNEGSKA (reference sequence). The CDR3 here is CSANPLGRAYEQYF. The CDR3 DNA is TGCAGTGCGAACCCTTTGGGGCGCGCCTACGAGCAGTACTTC.

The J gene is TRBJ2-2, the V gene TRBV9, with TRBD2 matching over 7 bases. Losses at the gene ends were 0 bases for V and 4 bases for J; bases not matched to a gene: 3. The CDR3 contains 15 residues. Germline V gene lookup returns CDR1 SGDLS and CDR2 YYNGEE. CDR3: CASSVEVAGTGELFF. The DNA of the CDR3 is TGTGCCAGCAGCGTAGAGGTAGCGGGCACCGGGGAGCTGTTTTTT.

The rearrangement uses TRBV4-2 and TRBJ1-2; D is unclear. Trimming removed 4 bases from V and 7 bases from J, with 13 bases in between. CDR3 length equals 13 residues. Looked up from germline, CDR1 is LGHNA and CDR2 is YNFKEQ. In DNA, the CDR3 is TGTGCCAGCAGCCCACGGGCAACGGGTGGCTACACCTTC. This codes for CASSPRATGGYTF.

The chain's CDR3 is CASSLALTGGTDTQYF. The DNA of the CDR3 is TGTGCCAGCAGCTTAGCCTTAACAGGGGGTACAGATACGCAGTATTTT. V is TRBV11-2 and J is TRBJ2-3, with 8 bases identical to TRBD1. This CDR3 is built from 16 residues. The junction had 6 bases not matched to a gene; V was cut back by 1 base and J by 3 bases. Germline V gene data show CDR1 as SGHAT and CDR2 as FQNNGV.

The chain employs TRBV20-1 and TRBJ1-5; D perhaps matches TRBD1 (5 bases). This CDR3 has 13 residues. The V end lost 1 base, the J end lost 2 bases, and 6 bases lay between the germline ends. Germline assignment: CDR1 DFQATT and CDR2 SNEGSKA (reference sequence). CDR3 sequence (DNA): TGCAGTGCTAGAGTAGGGGGCAATCAGCCCCAGCATTTT. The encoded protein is CSARVGGNQPQHF.

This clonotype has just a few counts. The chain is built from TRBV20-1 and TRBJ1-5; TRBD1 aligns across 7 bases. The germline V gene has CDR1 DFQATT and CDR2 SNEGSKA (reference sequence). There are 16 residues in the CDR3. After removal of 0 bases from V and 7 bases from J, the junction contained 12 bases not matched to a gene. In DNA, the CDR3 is TGCAGTGCTAGAGAGAGACGACAGGGTGTTGGGCAGCCCCAGCATTTT. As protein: CSARERRQGVGQPQHF.

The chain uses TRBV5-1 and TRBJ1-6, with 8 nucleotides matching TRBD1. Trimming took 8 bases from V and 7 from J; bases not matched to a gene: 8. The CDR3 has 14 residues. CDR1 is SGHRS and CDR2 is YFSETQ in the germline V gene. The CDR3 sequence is CASRQGQGNSPLHF. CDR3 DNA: TGCGCCAGTCGACAGGGGCAAGGGAATTCACCCCTCCACTTT.

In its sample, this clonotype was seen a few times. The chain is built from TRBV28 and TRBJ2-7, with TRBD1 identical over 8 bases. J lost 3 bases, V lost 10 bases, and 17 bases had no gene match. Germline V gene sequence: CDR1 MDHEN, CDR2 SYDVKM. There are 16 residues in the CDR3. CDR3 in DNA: TGTGCCACCAACCCCACCCTGGGACAGGACTACTACGAGCAGTACTTC. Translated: CATNPTLGQDYYEQYF.

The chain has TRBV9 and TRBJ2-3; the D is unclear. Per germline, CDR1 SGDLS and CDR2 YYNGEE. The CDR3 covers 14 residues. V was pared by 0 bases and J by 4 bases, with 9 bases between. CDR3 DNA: TGTGCCAGCAGCGTAGAATTAGCTGCAGATACGCAGTATTTT. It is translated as CASSVELAADTQYF.

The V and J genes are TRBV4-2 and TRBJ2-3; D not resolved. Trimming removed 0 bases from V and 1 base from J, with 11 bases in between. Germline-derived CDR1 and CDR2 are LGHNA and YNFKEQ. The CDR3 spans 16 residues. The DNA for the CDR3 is TGTGCCAGCAGCCAAGATTTCGGGCCTGGCACAGATACGCAGTATTTT. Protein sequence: CASSQDFGPGTDTQYF.

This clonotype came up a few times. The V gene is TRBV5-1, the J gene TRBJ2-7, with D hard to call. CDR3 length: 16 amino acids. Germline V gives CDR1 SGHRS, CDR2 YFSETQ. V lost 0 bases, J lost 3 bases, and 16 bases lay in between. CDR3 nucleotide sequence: TGCGCCAGCAGCTTGGGGTCGCGTGATCTTGGCTACGAGCAGTACTTC. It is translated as CASSLGSRDLGYEQYF.

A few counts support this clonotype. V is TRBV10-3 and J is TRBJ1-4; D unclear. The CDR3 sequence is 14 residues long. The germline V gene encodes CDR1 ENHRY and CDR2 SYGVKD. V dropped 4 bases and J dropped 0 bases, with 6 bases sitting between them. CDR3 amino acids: CAISATATNEKLFF. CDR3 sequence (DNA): TGTGCCATCAGTGCCACGGCAACTAATGAAAAACTGTTTTTT.

The chain's CDR3 is CASSFRSGMAADTQYF. The CDR3 DNA follows: TGTGCCAGCAGCTTTAGGTCTGGGATGGCCGCAGATACGCAGTATTTT. The chain joins TRBV7-9 to TRBJ2-3, with D hard to call. CDR3 length equals 16 residues. CDR1 and CDR2 (germline): SEHNR, FQNEAQ (reference sequence). Trimming stripped 3 bases from V and 4 bases from J, with 17 bases between.

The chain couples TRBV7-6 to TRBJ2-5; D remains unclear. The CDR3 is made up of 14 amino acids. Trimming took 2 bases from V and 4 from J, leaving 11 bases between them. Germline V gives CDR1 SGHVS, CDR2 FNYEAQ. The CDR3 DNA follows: TGTGCCAGCAGCTTACGGGTTTCCGGAGAGACCCAGTACTTC. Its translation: CASSLRVSGETQYF.

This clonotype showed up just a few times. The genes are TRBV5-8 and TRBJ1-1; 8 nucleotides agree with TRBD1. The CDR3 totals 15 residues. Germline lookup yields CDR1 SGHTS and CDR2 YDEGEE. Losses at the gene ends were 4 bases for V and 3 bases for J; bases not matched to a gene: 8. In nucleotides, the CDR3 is TGTGCCAGCAGCCCCAGGGGGCTAAGGTACACTGAAGCTTTCTTT. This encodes CASSPRGLRYTEAFF.

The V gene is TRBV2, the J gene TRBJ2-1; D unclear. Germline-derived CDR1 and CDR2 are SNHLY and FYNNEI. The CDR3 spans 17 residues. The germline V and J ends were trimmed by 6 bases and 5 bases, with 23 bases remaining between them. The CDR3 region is CASRDPMGRGANNEQFF. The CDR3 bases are TGTGCCAGCAGGGACCCCATGGGCAGAGGAGCGAACAATGAGCAGTTCTTC.

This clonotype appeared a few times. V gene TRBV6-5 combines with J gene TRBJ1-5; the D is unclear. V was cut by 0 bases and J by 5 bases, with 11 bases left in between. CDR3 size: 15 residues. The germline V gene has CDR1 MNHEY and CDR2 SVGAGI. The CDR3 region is CASSYSRQSDQPQHF. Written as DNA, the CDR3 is TGTGCCAGCAGTTACTCTAGGCAGTCGGATCAGCCCCAGCATTTT.

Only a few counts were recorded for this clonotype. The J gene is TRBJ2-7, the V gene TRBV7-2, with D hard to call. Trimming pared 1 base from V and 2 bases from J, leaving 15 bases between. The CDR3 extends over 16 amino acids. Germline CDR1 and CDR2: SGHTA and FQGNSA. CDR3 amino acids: CASSLEGPILAYEQYF. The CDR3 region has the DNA TGTGCCAGCAGCTTAGAGGGCCCCATTCTCGCCTACGAGCAGTACTTC.

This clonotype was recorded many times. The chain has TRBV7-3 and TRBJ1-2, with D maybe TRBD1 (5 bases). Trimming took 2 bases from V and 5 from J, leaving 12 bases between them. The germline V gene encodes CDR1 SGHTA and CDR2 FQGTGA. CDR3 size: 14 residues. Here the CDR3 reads CASSLSSRGYGYTF. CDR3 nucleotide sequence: TGTGCCAGCAGCTTATCCTCCCGGGGGTATGGCTACACCTTC.

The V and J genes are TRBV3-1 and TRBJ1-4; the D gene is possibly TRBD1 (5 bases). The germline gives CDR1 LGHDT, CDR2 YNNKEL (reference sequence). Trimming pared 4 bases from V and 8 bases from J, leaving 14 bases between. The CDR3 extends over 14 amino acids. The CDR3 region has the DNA TGTGCCAGCAGCCTGACACCAGGGAGGGAAAAACTGTTTTTT. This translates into CASSLTPGREKLFF.

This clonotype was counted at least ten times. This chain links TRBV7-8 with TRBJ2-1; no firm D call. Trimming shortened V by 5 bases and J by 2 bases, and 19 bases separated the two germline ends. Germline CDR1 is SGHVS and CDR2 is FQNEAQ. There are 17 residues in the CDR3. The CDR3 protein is CASSKRPTPKTYNEQFF. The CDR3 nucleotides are TGTGCCAGCAGCAAAAGGCCCACCCCGAAGACCTACAATGAGCAGTTCTTC.

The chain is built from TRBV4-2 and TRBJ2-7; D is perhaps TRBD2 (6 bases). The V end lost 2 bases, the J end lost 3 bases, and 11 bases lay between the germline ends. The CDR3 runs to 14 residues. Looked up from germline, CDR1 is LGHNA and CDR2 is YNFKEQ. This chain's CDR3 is CASSQRASVYEQYF. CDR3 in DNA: TGTGCCAGCAGCCAAAGGGCTAGCGTCTACGAGCAGTACTTC.

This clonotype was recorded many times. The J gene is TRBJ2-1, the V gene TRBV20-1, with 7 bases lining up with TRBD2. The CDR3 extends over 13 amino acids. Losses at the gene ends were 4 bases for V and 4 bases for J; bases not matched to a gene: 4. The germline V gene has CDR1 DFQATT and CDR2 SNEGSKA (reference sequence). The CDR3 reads CSAMGGGYNEQFF. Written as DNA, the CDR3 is TGCAGTGCTATGGGCGGGGGTTACAATGAGCAGTTCTTC.